Presented here are 24 T cell receptor beta chains from one specimen sequenced in a study of OX40 agonist ivuxolimab in advanced cancers. The protocol was immunoSEQ multiplex PCR, while the TCRdb copy is restricted to in-frame clones and leaves out a portion. The sample consists of 65,000 to 70,000 clones, 82% of them appearing once. The specimen was CD4+ or CD8+ T cells sorted from blood, collected in a trial of the OX40 agonist ivuxolimab. The receptors were sampled from an adult with an advanced solid tumor such as melanoma, head and neck, liver or kidney cancer.

The V gene is TRBV5-5, the J gene TRBJ1-6, with unresolved D. This CDR3 spans 14 amino acids. Trimming stripped 7 bases from V and 6 bases from J, with 14 bases between. The germline gives CDR1 SGHKS, CDR2 YYEKEE (reference sequence). In nucleotides, the CDR3 is TGTGCCAGCGGCCCACGAGGTGGTAATTCACCCCTCCACTTT. It encodes CASGPRGGNSPLHF.

The chain carries TRBV6-4 and TRBJ2-2, with 12 bases lining up with TRBD2. Germline CDR1 MRHNA, CDR2 SNTAGT. V lost 6 bases and J lost 4; bases outside the gene matches: 9. This CDR3 contains 17 residues. In nucleotides, the CDR3 is TGTGCCAGCAGCAGAGGACAACTAGCGGGGGGCACCGGGGAGCTGTTTTTT. Encoded protein: CASSRGQLAGGTGELFF.

J is TRBJ2-1 and V is TRBV7-3; 12 bases map to TRBD2. This CDR3 contains 15 residues. The junction had 9 bases not matched to a gene; V was cut back by 6 bases and J by 9 bases. CDR1 is SGHTA and CDR2 is FQGTGA in the germline V gene. The DNA of the CDR3 is TGTGCCAGCAGTCGACTAGCGGGAGAGGGTAGTGAGCAGTTCTTC. Residues: CASSRLAGEGSEQFF.

The chain is built from TRBV7-9 and TRBJ1-5, with D hard to call. V gave up 5 bases and J gave up 5 bases, with 7 bases separating them. CDR1 SEHNR and CDR2 FQNEAQ come from the germline V gene (reference sequence). This CDR3 is 12 amino acids long. CDR3 protein: CASSNDYQPQHF. The CDR3, as DNA: TGTGCCAGCAGCAACGATTATCAGCCCCAGCATTTT.

V usage is TRBV6-5 and J usage is TRBJ2-5, with 8 nucleotides matching TRBD2. Germline lookup yields CDR1 MNHEY and CDR2 SVGAGI. The V segment lost 2 bases and the J segment 6 bases; nucleotides outside the gene matches: 11. The CDR3 sequence is 16 residues long. DNA of the CDR3: TGTGCCAGCAGTTACCCGTCGGGGGGGGCTATGAAGACCCAGTACTTC. Encoded protein: CASSYPSGGAMKTQYF.

The V and J genes are TRBV9 and TRBJ1-5; D remains unclear. Trimming took 7 bases from V and 3 from J, leaving 14 bases between them. The CDR3 is 14 amino acids. Per germline, CDR1 SGDLS and CDR2 YYNGEE. The CDR3 nucleotides are TGTGCCAGCTCCAAGCTGGGAACCAATCAGCCCCAGCATTTT. Its protein is CASSKLGTNQPQHF.

CDR3 nucleotide sequence: TGCAGTGGCCAGGACACTGAAGCTTTCTTT. This translates into CSGQDTEAFF. The J gene is TRBJ1-1, the V gene TRBV20-1; no firm D call. CDR1 and CDR2 (germline): DFQATT, SNEGSKA (reference sequence). V lost 7 bases, J lost 3 bases, and 6 bases lay in between. CDR3 length: 10 amino acids.

This sequence joins TRBV7-9 and TRBJ2-4; 9 bases are a match to TRBD2. V was clipped by 5 bases and J by 2 bases; unmatched bases: 10. Germline values: CDR1 SEHNR, CDR2 FQNEAQ (reference sequence). The CDR3 spans 17 residues. CDR3 coding DNA: TGTGCCAGCAGCCTAGTAAGGGCTAGCGGGACCAAAAACATTCAGTACTTC. This translates into CASSLVRASGTKNIQYF.

The chain uses TRBV5-1 and TRBJ1-1, with 7 positions matching TRBD1. Germline values: CDR1 SGHRS, CDR2 YFSETQ. V shed 4 bases, J shed 4 bases, and the junction held 10 bases outside the gene matches. The CDR3 sequence is 15 residues long. In DNA, the CDR3 is TGCGCCAGCAGCAGACTAACAGGGGACCGCACTGAAGCTTTCTTT. Amino acid sequence: CASSRLTGDRTEAFF.

The CDR3 reads CASGQGANYNSPLHF. CDR3 coding DNA: TGTGCCAGCGGACAGGGGGCGAACTATAATTCACCCCTCCACTTT. V and J are TRBV19 and TRBJ1-6, with 11 positions matching TRBD1. This CDR3 region has 15 residues. The V segment lost 9 bases and the J segment 3 bases; nucleotides outside the gene matches: 4. The germline V gene has CDR1 LNHDA and CDR2 SQIVND (reference sequence).

This clone has a single count. The chain is built from TRBV5-5 and TRBJ2-7; 8 positions match TRBD1. This CDR3 region has 15 residues. The germline V gene encodes CDR1 SGHKS and CDR2 YYEKEE (reference sequence). V lost 0 bases, J lost 4 bases, and 6 bases stayed unmatched. Here the CDR3 reads CASSLGQGARYEQYV. The CDR3 DNA follows: TGTGCCAGCAGCTTGGGGCAGGGGGCGCGGTACGAGCAGTACGTC.

The chain has TRBV25-1 and TRBJ2-1; D remains unclear. CDR3 length equals 15 residues. V gave up 5 bases and J gave up 0 bases, with 11 bases separating them. CDR1 is MGHDK and CDR2 is SYGVNS in the germline V gene. The CDR3 DNA reads as TGTGCCAGCAGTTCCCTCCAGAGCTCCTACAATGAGCAGTTCTTC. This translates into CASSSLQSSYNEQFF.

J is TRBJ2-5 and V is TRBV2; D is undetermined. The CDR3 length is 15 residues. The ends were cut back, 4 bases at V and 2 bases at J, with 14 bases in the middle. Germline-derived CDR1 and CDR2 are SNHLY and FYNNEI. The CDR3: CASSGGNSYQETQYF. DNA of the CDR3: TGTGCCAGCAGTGGGGGAAACAGCTATCAAGAGACCCAGTACTTC.

The genes are TRBV19 and TRBJ1-5, with 9 nucleotides matching TRBD1. The germline V gene has CDR1 LNHDA and CDR2 SQIVND (reference sequence). V was pared by 5 bases and J by 6 bases, with 11 bases of the junction left unmatched. The CDR3 contains 16 residues. The CDR3 region has the DNA TGTGCCAGTAGTTCCAAACAGGGGGCGCAAGGTCAGCCCCAGCATTTT. This sequence encodes CASSSKQGAQGQPQHF.

This clone came up a few times. This chain links TRBV7-3 with TRBJ2-1; 15 bases align to TRBD2. The CDR3 consists of 18 residues. V was pared by 4 bases and J by 4 bases, with 8 bases of the junction left unmatched. Looked up from germline, CDR1 is SGHTA and CDR2 is FQGTGA. The CDR3 spells CASSSSPGLAGGYNEQFF. CDR3 nucleotides: TGTGCCAGCAGCTCATCTCCGGGACTAGCGGGAGGATACAATGAGCAGTTCTTC.

The V gene is TRBV28, the J gene TRBJ2-6; D is tentatively TRBD1 or TRBD2 (6 bases each). The CDR3 loop spans 16 amino acids. Trimming left V 7 bases short and J 0 bases short, with 13 bases between. Germline CDR1 MDHEN, CDR2 SYDVKM. CDR3 DNA sequence: TGTGCCAGCACCGCGTGGGGGGCCTCTGGGGCCAACGTCCTGACTTTC. This translates into CASTAWGASGANVLTF.

The V gene is TRBV5-6, the J gene TRBJ2-5, with 10 bases matching TRBD2. The germline V gene has CDR1 SGHDT and CDR2 YYEEEE. J lost 4 bases, V lost 0 bases, and 12 bases had no gene match. This CDR3 contains 18 residues. In DNA form, the CDR3 reads TGTGCCAGCAGCTTGGTAGTTGCGAGCGGGGGGGCCCGAGAGACCCAGTACTTC. Translating gives CASSLVVASGGARETQYF.

The gene calls are TRBV11-2 and TRBJ1-2; D is possibly TRBD1 (6 bases). The CDR3 has 16 residues. The germline CDR1 and CDR2 sequences are SGHAT and FQNNGV. Deletions cut 3 bases from V and 4 bases from J, with 18 bases between. CDR3 nucleotide sequence: TGTGCCAGCAGCTTGAATAACTTGGGGGGCGGCTATGGCTACACCTTC. It specifies CASSLNNLGGGYGYTF.

The rearrangement uses TRBV9 and TRBJ1-4, with D possibly TRBD1 on 6 matching bases. The CDR3 runs 15 residues. Germline CDR1 is SGDLS and CDR2 is YYNGEE. The V and J ends lost 1 base and 8 bases respectively, with 15 bases between them. The CDR3 nucleotides read TGTGCCAGCAGCGTAAAGGCCCAGGGGAGGGAAAAACTGTTTTTT. Amino acid sequence: CASSVKAQGREKLFF. Full variable domain (rest looked up from reference TRBV9 and TRBJ1-4): DSGVTQTPKHLITATGQRVTLRCSPRSGDLSVYWYQQSLDQGLQFLIQYYNGEERAKGNILERFSAQQFPDLHSELNLSSLELGDSALYFCASSVKAQGREKLFFGSGTQLSVL.

This clone was observed once. The chain uses TRBV6-5 and TRBJ1-6, with 9 bases that match TRBD1. V shed 9 bases and J 8 bases; nucleotides not matched to a gene: 5. The CDR3 runs 13 residues. CDR1 is MNHEY and CDR2 is SVGAGI in the germline V gene. In DNA, the CDR3 is TGTGCCAGTAAGAGACAGGGGGATTCACCCCTCCACTTT. It encodes CASKRQGDSPLHF.

CDR3 residues: CASNLQGWGNSPLHF. The CDR3 coding sequence is TGTGCCAGCAATCTTCAGGGGTGGGGAAATTCACCCCTCCACTTT. The chain is built from TRBV6-5 and TRBJ1-6; TRBD1 might be the D (6 bases). Germline assignment: CDR1 MNHEY and CDR2 SVGAGI. The CDR3 covers 15 residues. V lost 7 bases and J lost 7, with 17 bases in between.

The chain is built from TRBV7-2 and TRBJ2-7; TRBD1 matches 7 bases. V was clipped by 4 bases and J by 3 bases; unmatched bases: 9. This CDR3 spans 15 amino acids. Per germline, CDR1 SGHTA and CDR2 FQGNSA. The CDR3 bases are TGTGCCAGCAGCTCCACCGGGACAGCTCACTACGAGCAGTACTTC. Translated: CASSSTGTAHYEQYF.

The rearrangement joins TRBV5-5 to TRBJ2-4; 10 positions agree with TRBD2. Germline CDR1 is SGHKS and CDR2 is YYEKEE (reference sequence). The CDR3 covers 17 residues. Germline trimming cut 0 bases from V and 5 bases from J; bases unmatched to any gene: 8. The CDR3 nucleotides read TGTGCCAGCAGCTTGGGGATCCGGACTAGCGGACAAAACATTCAGTACTTC. Residues: CASSLGIRTSGQNIQYF. The full variable domain, its missing parts supplied by reference TRBV5-5 and TRBJ2-4, is DAGVTQSPTHLIKTRGQQVTLRCSPISGHKSVSWYQQVLGQGPQFIFQYYEKEERGRGNFPDRFSARQFPNYSSELNVNALLLGDSALYLCASSLGIRTSGQNIQYFGAGTRLSVL.

The chain is built from TRBV5-1 and TRBJ2-1; TRBD2 matches at 11 bases. CDR1 and CDR2 from the germline V gene are SGHRS and YFSETQ. CDR3 length: 16 amino acids. J gave up 3 bases and V 0 bases, and 2 bases lay outside the gene matches. The CDR3 sequence: CASSLGLAGNYNEQFF. CDR3 DNA: TGCGCCAGCAGCTTGGGACTAGCGGGGAACTACAATGAGCAGTTCTTC.